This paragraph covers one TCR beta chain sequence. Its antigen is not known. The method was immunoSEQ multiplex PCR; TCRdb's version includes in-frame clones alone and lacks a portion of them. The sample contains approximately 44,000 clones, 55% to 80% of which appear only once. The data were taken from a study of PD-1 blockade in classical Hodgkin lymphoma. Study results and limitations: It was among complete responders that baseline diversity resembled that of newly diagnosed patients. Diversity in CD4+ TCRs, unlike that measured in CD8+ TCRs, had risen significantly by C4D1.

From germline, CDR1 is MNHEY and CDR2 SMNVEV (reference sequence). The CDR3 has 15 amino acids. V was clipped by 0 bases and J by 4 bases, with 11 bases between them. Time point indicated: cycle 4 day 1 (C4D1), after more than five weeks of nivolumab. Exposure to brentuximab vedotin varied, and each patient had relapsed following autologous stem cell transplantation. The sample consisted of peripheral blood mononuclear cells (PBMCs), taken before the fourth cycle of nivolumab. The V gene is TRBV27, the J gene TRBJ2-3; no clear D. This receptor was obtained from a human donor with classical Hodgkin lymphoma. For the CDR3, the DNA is TGTGCCAGCAGTTTATCGTCGCAGGTGGCAGATACGCAGTATTTT. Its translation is CASSLSSQVADTQYF.